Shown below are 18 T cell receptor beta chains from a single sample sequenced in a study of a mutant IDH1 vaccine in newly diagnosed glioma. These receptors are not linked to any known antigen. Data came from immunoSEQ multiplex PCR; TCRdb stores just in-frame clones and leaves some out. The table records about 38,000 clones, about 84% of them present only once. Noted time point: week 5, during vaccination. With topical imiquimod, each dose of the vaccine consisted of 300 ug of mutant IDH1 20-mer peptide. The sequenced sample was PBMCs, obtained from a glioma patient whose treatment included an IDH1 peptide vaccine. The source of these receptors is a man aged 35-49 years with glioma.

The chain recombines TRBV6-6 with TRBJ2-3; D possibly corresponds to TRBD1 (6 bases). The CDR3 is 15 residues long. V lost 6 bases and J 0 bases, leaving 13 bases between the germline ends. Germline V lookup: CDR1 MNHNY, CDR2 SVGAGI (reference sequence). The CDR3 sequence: CASRTQGSSTDTQYF. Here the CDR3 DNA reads TGTGCCAGCAGGACACAGGGCTCTAGCACAGATACGCAGTATTTT.

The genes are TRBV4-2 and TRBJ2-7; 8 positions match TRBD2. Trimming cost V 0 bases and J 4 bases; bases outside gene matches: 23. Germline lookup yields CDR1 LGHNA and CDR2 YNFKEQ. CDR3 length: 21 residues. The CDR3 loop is CASSQDRGVWGLAGGGYEQYF. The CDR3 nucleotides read TGTGCCAGCAGCCAAGATCGGGGGGTTTGGGGGCTAGCGGGCGGCGGGTACGAGCAGTACTTC.

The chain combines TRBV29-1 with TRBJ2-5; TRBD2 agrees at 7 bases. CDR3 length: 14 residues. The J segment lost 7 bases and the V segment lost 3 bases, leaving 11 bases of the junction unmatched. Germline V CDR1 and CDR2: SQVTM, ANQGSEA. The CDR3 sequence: CSVDRSQTGGTQYF. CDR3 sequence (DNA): TGCAGCGTTGACAGGTCTCAAACGGGGGGGACCCAGTACTTC.

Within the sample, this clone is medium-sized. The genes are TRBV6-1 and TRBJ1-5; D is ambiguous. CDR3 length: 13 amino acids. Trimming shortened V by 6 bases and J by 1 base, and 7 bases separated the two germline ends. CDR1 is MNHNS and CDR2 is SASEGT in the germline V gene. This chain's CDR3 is CASRPMSNQPQHF. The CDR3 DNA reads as TGTGCCAGCAGACCTATGAGCAATCAGCCCCAGCATTTT.

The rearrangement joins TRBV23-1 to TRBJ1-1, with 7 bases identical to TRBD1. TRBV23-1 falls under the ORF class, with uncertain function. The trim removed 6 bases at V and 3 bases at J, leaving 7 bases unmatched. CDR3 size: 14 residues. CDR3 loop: CASRLQGNYTEAFF. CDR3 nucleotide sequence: TGCGCCAGCAGGCTACAGGGGAATTACACTGAAGCTTTCTTT.

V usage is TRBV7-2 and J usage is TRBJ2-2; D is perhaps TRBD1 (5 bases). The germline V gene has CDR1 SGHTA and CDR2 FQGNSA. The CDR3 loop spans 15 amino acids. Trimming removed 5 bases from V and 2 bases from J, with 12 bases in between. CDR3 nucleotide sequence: TGTGCCAGCAGCCGGTCCACAGGAAACACCGGGGAGCTGTTTTTT. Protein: CASSRSTGNTGELFF.

The CDR3, as DNA: TGTGCCAGCAGCGAACCGGGACAGGAAGCCTACGAGCAGTACTTC. Protein product: CASSEPGQEAYEQYF. The rearrangement links TRBV5-4 to TRBJ2-7, with TRBD1 matching over 8 bases. Germline V gene lookup returns CDR1 SGHNT and CDR2 YYREEE (reference sequence). Trimming removed 4 bases from V and 2 bases from J; junction bases left unmatched: 8. The CDR3 is 15 residues long.

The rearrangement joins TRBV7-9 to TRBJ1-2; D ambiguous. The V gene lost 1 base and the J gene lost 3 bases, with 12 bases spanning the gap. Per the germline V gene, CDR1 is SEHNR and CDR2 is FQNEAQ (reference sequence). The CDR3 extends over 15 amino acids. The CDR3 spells CASSLGSAGHYGYTF. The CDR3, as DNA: TGTGCCAGCAGCTTAGGGTCGGCGGGCCACTATGGCTACACCTTC.

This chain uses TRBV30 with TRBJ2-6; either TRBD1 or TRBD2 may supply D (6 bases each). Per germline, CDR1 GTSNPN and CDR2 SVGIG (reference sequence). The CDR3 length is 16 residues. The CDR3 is CGSLRGLSSGANVLTF. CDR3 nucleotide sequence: TGTGGGAGCCTCCGGGGGCTAAGCTCTGGGGCCAACGTCCTGACTTTC.

The CDR3 loop is CASGEGIGELFF. CDR3 nucleotide sequence: TGTGCTAGTGGGGAAGGGATCGGGGAGCTGTTTTTT. The chain recombines TRBV12-5 with TRBJ2-2, with D uncertain. V shed 6 bases and J shed 7 bases, with 9 bases lying between them. CDR1 and CDR2 from the germline V gene are LGHNT and FRNRAP. CDR3 size: 12 residues.

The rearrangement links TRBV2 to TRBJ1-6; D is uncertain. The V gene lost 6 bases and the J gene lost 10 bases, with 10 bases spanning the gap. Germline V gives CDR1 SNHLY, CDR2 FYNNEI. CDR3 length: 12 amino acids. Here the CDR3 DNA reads TGTGCCAGCAGACGACAAGGCTCACCCCTCCACTTT. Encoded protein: CASRRQGSPLHF.

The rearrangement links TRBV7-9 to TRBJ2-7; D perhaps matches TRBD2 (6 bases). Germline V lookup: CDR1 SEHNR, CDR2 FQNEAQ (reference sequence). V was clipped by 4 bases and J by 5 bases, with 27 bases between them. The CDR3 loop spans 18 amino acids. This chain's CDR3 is CASSWGKRQGGGSNEQYF. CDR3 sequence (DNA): TGTGCCAGCAGCTGGGGGAAGCGGCAGGGAGGAGGCAGTAACGAGCAGTACTTC.

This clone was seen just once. In DNA, the CDR3 is TGTGCCAGCAGCTCTGACGGACAGGCTAATTCACCCCTCCACTTT. Protein sequence: CASSSDGQANSPLHF. The rearrangement links TRBV5-6 to TRBJ1-6; 7 nucleotides line up with TRBD1. This CDR3 is 15 amino acids long. V lost 3 bases and J lost 6; bases outside the gene matches: 6. Germline CDR1 reads SGHDT; CDR2 reads YYEEEE.

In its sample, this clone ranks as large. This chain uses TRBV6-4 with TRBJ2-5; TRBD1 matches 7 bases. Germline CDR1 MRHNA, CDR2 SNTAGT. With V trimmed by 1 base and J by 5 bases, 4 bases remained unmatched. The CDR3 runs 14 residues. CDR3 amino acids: CASSDLDRRETQYF. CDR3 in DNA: TGTGCCAGCAGTGACTTGGACAGGCGGGAGACCCAGTACTTC.

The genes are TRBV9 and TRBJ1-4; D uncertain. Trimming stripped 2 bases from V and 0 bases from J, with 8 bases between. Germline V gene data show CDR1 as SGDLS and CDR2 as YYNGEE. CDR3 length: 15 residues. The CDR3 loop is CASSVSPATNEKLFF. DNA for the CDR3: TGTGCCAGCAGCGTGTCGCCAGCAACTAATGAAAAACTGTTTTTT. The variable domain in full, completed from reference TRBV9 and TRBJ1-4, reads DSGVTQTPKHLITATGQRVTLRCSPRSGDLSVYWYQQSLDQGLQFLIQYYNGEERAKGNILERFSAQQFPDLHSELNLSSLELGDSALYFCASSVSPATNEKLFFGSGTQLSVL.

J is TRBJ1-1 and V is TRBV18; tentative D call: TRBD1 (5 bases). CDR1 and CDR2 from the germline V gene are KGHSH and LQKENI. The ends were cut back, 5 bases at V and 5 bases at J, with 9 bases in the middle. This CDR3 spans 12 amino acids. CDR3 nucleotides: TGTGCCAGCTCATCAAGACAGACTGAAGCTTTCTTT. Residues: CASSSRQTEAFF. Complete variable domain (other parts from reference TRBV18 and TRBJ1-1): NAGVMQNPRHLVRRRGQEARLRCSPMKGHSHVYWYRQLPEEGLKFMVYLQKENIIDESGMPKERFSAEFPKEGPSILRIQQVVRGDSAAYFCASSSRQTEAFFGQGTRLTVV.

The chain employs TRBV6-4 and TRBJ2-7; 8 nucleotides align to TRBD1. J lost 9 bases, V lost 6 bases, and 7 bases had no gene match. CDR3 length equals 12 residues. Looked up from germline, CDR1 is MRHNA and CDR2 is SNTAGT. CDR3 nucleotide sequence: TGTGCCAGCAGGAGGACAGGGCTGGGGCAGTACTTC. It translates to CASRRTGLGQYF.

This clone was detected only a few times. Here the CDR3 DNA reads TGCGCCAGCAGCTTGAGGACAGTGATGAACACTGAAGCTTTCTTT. Translating it yields CASSLRTVMNTEAFF. The chain is built from TRBV5-1 and TRBJ1-1; TRBD1 might be the D (6 bases). Trimming stripped 1 base from V and 0 bases from J, with 10 bases between. The CDR3 is made up of 15 amino acids. Germline V gene sequence: CDR1 SGHRS, CDR2 YFSETQ.